This TCR beta chain was captured by sequencing in a study of Graves' ophthalmopathy and Graves' hyperthyroidism. Other autoimmune disease, uncontrolled infection, pregnancy and lactation led to exclusion. A volume of 8.5 to 10 ml of fresh peripheral blood supplied the PBMCs. This clonotype was detected many times. A read error may explain this, as a much larger clone is one base away. Amplification from RNA transcripts yielded the TCR beta CDR3 regions. Investigators did first-round RT-PCR with HTBI primers, then second-round multiplex PCR. TCRdb independently ran MiXCR on the multiplex PCR reads; one entry per CDR3 protein. The profile shows a few hundred thousand distinct CDR3 sequences, about a sixth of them singletons. This TCR was recovered from an adult woman with stable Graves' hyperthyroidism. Sample: peripheral blood.

Written as DNA, the CDR3 is TGTGCCAGCAGTTTATGGAGCTCCTACGAGCAGTACTTC. It codes for CASSLWSSYEQYF. This chain joins TRBV28 and TRBJ2-7; no clear D. The CDR3 totals 13 residues. V lost 0 bases to trimming and J lost 0 bases, with 3 bases between them. The V gene's germline CDR1 is MDHEN and CDR2 SYDVKM.